This T cell receptor (beta chain) was captured in a study of T cell repertoires in cytomegalovirus infection. Across the whole study: The study used recently identified HLA-C-restricted and well-studied HLA-B-restricted CMV epitopes.

Each CDR3 protein gets one entry after TCRdb re-called the reads with MiXCR. This sample carries around 800,000 distinct CDR3 sequences, approximately 29% of them seen once, and the ten largest clones take roughly 12%. At least ten counts were recorded for this clonotype. No antigen is known for it. Trimming shortened V by 4 bases and J by 1 base, and 12 bases separated the two germline ends. The CDR3 spans 15 residues. Looked up from germline, CDR1 is MNHEY and CDR2 is SMNVEV (reference sequence). The receptor was isolated from a human donor in good health (CMV status not recorded). Some clones in this sample may be carry-over from other donors' samples. The source material was cultured CD8+ T cells from PBMCs, sampled from culture after CMV antigen stimulation. The chain carries TRBV27 and TRBJ2-3; the D gene is possibly TRBD2 (5 bases). The CDR3 loop is CASSYAGFGTDTQYF. The CDR3 region has the DNA TGTGCCAGCAGTTATGCGGGTTTCGGCACAGATACGCAGTATTTT.